Following are 5 T cell receptor beta chains from one sample sequenced in a study of cytomegalovirus exposure and HLA in healthy donors. PCR primers comprised 60 Vbeta and 13 Jbeta primers. Sequencing used immunoSEQ multiplex PCR; TCRdb keeps in-frame clones, though not all of them. The repertoire has 65,000 to 70,000 clones, around three quarters of them found once; the top ten carry approximately 5.8%. Material: PBMCs. The receptors come from a man in his fifties in good health and CMV-seronegative.

This clone was observed a handful of times. V usage is TRBV6-5 and J usage is TRBJ1-1; D may be TRBD1 (5 bases). The germline CDR1 and CDR2 sequences are MNHEY and SVGAGI. This CDR3 comprises 14 residues. V was pared by 5 bases and J by 4 bases, with 14 bases between. This CDR3 reads CASSTTGGATEAFF. DNA of the CDR3: TGTGCCAGCAGTACTACAGGTGGAGCCACTGAAGCTTTCTTT.

The chain has TRBV5-1 and TRBJ2-5, with D possibly being TRBD2 (5 bases). V lost 4 bases, J lost 9 bases, and 10 bases lay in between. CDR1 is SGHRS, CDR2 YFSETQ, per germline. The CDR3 length is 11 residues. The CDR3 protein is CASSGREAQYF. CDR3 sequence (DNA): TGCGCCAGCAGCGGCCGGGAAGCCCAGTACTTC.

V and J are TRBV15 and TRBJ2-3, with D tentatively TRBD2 (6 bases). The germline V and J ends were trimmed by 3 bases and 0 bases, with 19 bases remaining between them. Per the germline V gene, CDR1 is LNHNV and CDR2 is YYDKDF (reference sequence). The CDR3 is 18 amino acids. The CDR3 region is CATSRKPQAGRSTDTQYF. CDR3 nucleotides: TGTGCCACCAGCAGGAAACCACAGGCGGGGCGTAGCACAGATACGCAGTATTTT.

This rearrangement joins TRBV2 to TRBJ2-1, with D perhaps TRBD2 (5 bases). Germline V gene data show CDR1 as SNHLY and CDR2 as FYNNEI. The V and J ends lost 3 bases and 9 bases respectively, with 15 bases between them. CDR3 length equals 14 residues. The CDR3 DNA follows: TGTGCCAGCAGTGAGACCACTAGAATGAGTGAGCAGTTCTTC. Translated, it gives CASSETTRMSEQFF.

In DNA, the CDR3 is TGTGCCAGTAGGACGGTGGGGGGTACTGAAGCTTTCTTT. The encoded protein is CASRTVGGTEAFF. This sequence joins TRBV19 and TRBJ1-1, with D maybe TRBD1 (5 bases). The germline gives CDR1 LNHDA, CDR2 SQIVND (reference sequence). The CDR3 loop spans 13 amino acids. V dropped 6 bases and J dropped 5 bases, with 13 bases sitting between them. Based on the CDR3 plus reference TRBV19 and TRBJ1-1, the full variable domain is DGGITQSPKYLFRKEGQNVTLSCEQNLNHDAMYWYRQDPGQGLRLIYYSQIVNDFQKGDIAEGYSVSREKKESFPLTVTSAQKNPTAFYLCASRTVGGTEAFFGQGTRLTVV.